Given below is one T cell receptor (beta chain) in context. Its antigen is as yet unknown. The CDR3 is 13 amino acids. V dropped 2 bases and J dropped 3 bases, with 5 bases sitting between them. Germline loops: CDR1 SGHNT, CDR2 YYREEE (reference sequence). Measured with immunoSEQ multiplex PCR; TCRdb has only the in-frame clones, and not every one. The sample yields about 63,000 clones, 80% to 90% seen once. The sample belongs to a study of OX40 agonist ivuxolimab in advanced cancers. Study-level background: Ivuxolimab, an agonistic anti-OX40 (CD134) antibody, was given to patients. Participants, 82.7% male, averaged around 64 years of age, ranging from 23 to 79. General study findings and limits: Averaged across samples, CD8+ T cells carried more expanded clones than CD4+ did. The study observed clonal expansion of CD4+ and CD8+ blood T cells by week 6 at 0.1 to 3.0 mg/kg.

This TCR was recovered from an adult with an advanced solid tumor such as melanoma, head and neck, liver or kidney cancer. The specimen was CD4+ or CD8+ T cells sorted from blood, collected in a trial of the OX40 agonist ivuxolimab. The V call is TRBV5-4, the J call TRBJ2-2; no reliable D call. The DNA for the CDR3 is TGTGCCAGCAGCTTAGCCTACACCGGGGAGCTGTTTTTT. This codes for CASSLAYTGELFF.